Following are 31 T cell receptor beta chains from one sample sequenced in a study of identical twins. TCRdb recomputed calls from the 5' RACE reads with MiXCR, one row per CDR3 protein. The sample shows some 1,700,000 distinct CDR3 sequences, 32% of them seen only once. The material sequenced was cord blood. Source of these receptors: a newborn girl in good health.

The chain joins TRBV20-1 to TRBJ1-1; TRBD1 is a possible D gene (6 bases). Trimming cost V 5 bases and J 1 base, with 17 bases left between them. In germline, CDR1 is DFQATT, CDR2 SNEGSKA (reference sequence). This CDR3 is 15 amino acids long. The CDR3 coding sequence is TGCAGTGCTCCGATGGGGGGCTTGGGGAACACTGAAGCTTTCTTT. It yields the protein CSAPMGGLGNTEAFF.

This clonotype turned up a few times. The J gene is TRBJ2-1, the V gene TRBV12-3 or TRBV12-4; D might be TRBD2 (5 bases). This CDR3 has 14 amino acids. V was cut by 6 bases and J by 3 bases, with 12 bases left in between. The CDR3 DNA follows: TGTGCCAGCAGCGACTACCCCGGCTACAATGAGCAGTTCTTC. Protein product: CASSDYPGYNEQFF.

The genes are TRBV20-1 and TRBJ2-5; 8 bases align to TRBD2. V trimming: 6 bases; J trimming: 11 bases; junction bases outside the gene matches: 17. Per the germline V gene, CDR1 is DFQATT and CDR2 is SNEGSKA (reference sequence). There are 14 residues in the CDR3. The CDR3 nucleotides read TGCAGTGCCACGATGCCTAGCGGGTTAAATGAGCAGTACTTC. Its translation is CSATMPSGLNEQYF.

This clonotype was observed a handful of times. The V call is TRBV5-5, the J call TRBJ1-4; possible D gene TRBD1, 6 bases. This CDR3 region has 15 residues. The ends were cut back, 0 bases at V and 8 bases at J, with 14 bases in the middle. Germline V CDR1 and CDR2: SGHKS, YYEKEE (reference sequence). The CDR3 nucleotides are TGTGCCAGCAGCTTGGGGGCGGGACAAGGCGAAAAACTGTTTTTT. Encoded protein: CASSLGAGQGEKLFF.

This clonotype was observed a few times. This sequence joins TRBV6-6 and TRBJ2-7; tentative D call: TRBD2 (6 bases). The germline gives CDR1 MNHNY, CDR2 SVGAGI (reference sequence). V was clipped by 2 bases and J by 3 bases, with 17 bases between them. The CDR3 sequence is 16 residues long. This CDR3 reads CASSYPDQRVYYEQYF. The DNA for the CDR3 is TGTGCCAGCAGTTACCCCGACCAGCGGGTATACTACGAGCAGTACTTC.

There are a few counts of this clonotype. CDR3 loop: CASESRGVQETQYF. The CDR3 nucleotides read TGTGCCAGCGAGTCCAGGGGTGTCCAAGAGACCCAGTACTTC. The V call is TRBV3-1, the J call TRBJ2-5; TRBD1 is a possible D gene (6 bases). With 8 bases removed from V and 1 base from J, the gap between germline ends came to 14 bases. The CDR3 is made up of 14 amino acids. Germline V gene data show CDR1 as LGHDT and CDR2 as YNNKEL (reference sequence).

The J gene is TRBJ2-4, the V gene TRBV20-1; D is unclear. This CDR3 spans 12 amino acids. Per germline, CDR1 DFQATT and CDR2 SNEGSKA (reference sequence). With 3 bases removed from V and 3 bases from J, the gap between germline ends came to 6 bases. The CDR3 bases are TGCAGTGCTAGTAGGGTCAAAAACATTCAGTACTTC. This gives the protein CSASRVKNIQYF.

This clonotype has a handful of counts. The rearrangement links TRBV6-5 to TRBJ2-1; weak D call: TRBD1 (6 bases). CDR3 length equals 14 residues. V was trimmed by 2 bases and J by 2 bases, leaving 7 bases between them. The germline V gene has CDR1 MNHEY and CDR2 SVGAGI. CDR3 coding DNA: TGTGCCAGCAGTTACGGACAGACCTACAATGAGCAGTTCTTC. Protein sequence: CASSYGQTYNEQFF.

The chain employs TRBV27 and TRBJ1-1; no firm D call. The CDR3 runs 13 residues. Per germline, CDR1 MNHEY and CDR2 SMNVEV (reference sequence). V lost 3 bases to trimming and J lost 1 base, with 6 bases between them. CDR3 bases: TGTGCCAGCAGTTTCCAGTGGAACACTGAAGCTTTCTTT. Residues: CASSFQWNTEAFF.

V is TRBV20-1 and J is TRBJ2-3; 11 bases match TRBD2. This CDR3 region has 17 residues. CDR1 DFQATT and CDR2 SNEGSKA come from the germline V gene (reference sequence). After removal of 1 base from V and 1 base from J, the junction contained 7 bases not matched to a gene. The CDR3 loop reads CSARGTSGGRRTDTQYF. CDR3 nucleotides: TGCAGTGCTAGAGGCACTAGCGGGGGCCGACGCACAGATACGCAGTATTTT.

In the case of this clonotype: A read error may account for a junction end that differs from germline. V gene TRBV3-1 combines with J gene TRBJ2-1; 8 bases fit TRBD2. The CDR3 has 15 amino acids. The V gene's germline CDR1 is LGHDT and CDR2 YNNKEL (reference sequence). CDR3 DNA: TGTGCCAGCACCCAACTAGCGGCCACTTACAATGAGCAGTTCTTC. It yields the protein CASTQLAATYNEQFF.

The CDR3 bases are TGTGCCACCAGCAGAGATTGGAGGAACACTGAAGCTTTCTTT. Encoded protein: CATSRDWRNTEAFF. The chain has TRBV15 and TRBJ1-1; D gene uncertain. This CDR3 is 14 amino acids long. Germline CDR1 is LNHNV and CDR2 is YYDKDF (reference sequence). The V and J ends lost 0 bases and 1 base respectively, with 6 bases between them.

This chain uses TRBV12-3 or TRBV12-4 with TRBJ2-1, with TRBD2 identical over 11 bases. The CDR3 extends over 12 amino acids. After removal of 5 bases from V and 13 bases from J, the junction contained 4 bases not matched to a gene. CDR3 sequence (DNA): TGTGCCAGCAGTCAACTAGCGGGAGTCCAGTTCTTC. It specifies CASSQLAGVQFF.

The V and J genes are TRBV10-3 and TRBJ2-3, with 8 bases identical to TRBD1. This CDR3 comprises 19 residues. The germline V gene encodes CDR1 ENHRY and CDR2 SYGVKD. The V gene end was trimmed by 3 bases and the J gene end by 4 bases; junction bases not matched to a gene: 18. The CDR3 spells CAISDPTPFPTGEADTQYF. CDR3 in DNA: TGTGCCATCAGTGACCCAACCCCTTTTCCGACAGGGGAGGCAGATACGCAGTATTTT.

In its sample, this clonotype was seen many times. The chain employs TRBV5-5 and TRBJ2-3; D tentatively reads TRBD1 or TRBD2 (5 bases each). The CDR3 totals 15 residues. Trimming left V 9 bases short and J 2 bases short, with 19 bases between. From germline, CDR1 is SGHKS and CDR2 YYEKEE (reference sequence). The CDR3 bases are TGTGCCACCGCCGGGACCCATATTACCACAGATACGCAGTATTTT. Protein: CATAGTHITTDTQYF.

This clonotype was picked up many times. V is TRBV4-1 and J is TRBJ2-7; 8 bases are a match to TRBD2. V lost 0 bases, J lost 5 bases, and 12 bases stayed unmatched. Germline V gene lookup returns CDR1 MGHRA and CDR2 YSYEKL. The CDR3 length is 17 residues. CDR3 sequence (DNA): TGCGCCAGCAGCCAAGATAGAGTAGCGGGACTTGTCAACGAGCAGTACTTC. This codes for CASSQDRVAGLVNEQYF.

The chain employs TRBV20-1 and TRBJ2-1; 9 bases fit TRBD2. The ends lost 6 bases at V and 9 bases at J; junction bases unmatched: 15. The CDR3 consists of 15 residues. The V gene's germline CDR1 is DFQATT and CDR2 SNEGSKA (reference sequence). CDR3 amino acids: CSAGRTSVLVGEQFF. CDR3 coding DNA: TGCAGTGCCGGCCGGACTAGCGTCTTGGTGGGTGAGCAGTTCTTC.

This clonotype was recorded many times. The chain uses TRBV29-1 and TRBJ2-3; possible D gene TRBD2, 6 bases. Deletions cut 3 bases from V and 3 bases from J, with 13 bases between. The CDR3 spans 14 residues. Germline CDR1 is SQVTM and CDR2 is ANQGSEA. CDR3 in DNA: TGCAGCGTTGAGGGCCCCGGGGGTACAGATACGCAGTATTTT. Amino acid sequence: CSVEGPGGTDTQYF.

In this sample, this clonotype turned up a few times. The CDR3 DNA reads as TGTGCCAGCAGTTTAGAAATGACGGCTGAAGCTTTCTTT. The encoded protein is CASSLEMTAEAFF. The chain carries TRBV12-3 or TRBV12-4 and TRBJ1-1; D unresolved. The V end was cut by 1 base, the J end by 6 bases, with 9 bases between. This CDR3 has 13 residues.

The gene calls are TRBV28 and TRBJ1-2; D is uncertain. The V end was cut by 4 bases, the J end by 4 bases, with 10 bases between. Germline V lookup: CDR1 MDHEN, CDR2 SYDVKM. This CDR3 has 13 residues. CDR3 amino acids: CASSCEAAYGYTF. In DNA form, the CDR3 reads TGTGCCAGCAGTTGTGAGGCAGCCTATGGCTACACCTTC.

Only a few counts were recorded for this clonotype. V and J are TRBV6-6 and TRBJ2-1; 7 bases align to TRBD2. Looked up from germline, CDR1 is MNHNY and CDR2 is SVGAGI (reference sequence). V was clipped by 0 bases and J by 13 bases; unmatched bases: 3. The CDR3 consists of 12 residues. The CDR3 here is CASSYSSGLQFF. CDR3 nucleotide sequence: TGTGCCAGCAGTTACTCTAGCGGGCTCCAGTTCTTC.

This clonotype was seen more than once but under ten times. The rearrangement joins TRBV18 to TRBJ2-1; TRBD2 matches 13 bases. Trimming cost V 2 bases and J 8 bases; bases outside gene matches: 12. The CDR3 covers 18 residues. Germline V CDR1 and CDR2: KGHSH, LQKENI. CDR3 in amino acids: CASSPKEIGLAGADEQFF. DNA for the CDR3: TGTGCCAGCTCACCAAAAGAGATCGGACTAGCGGGAGCCGATGAGCAGTTCTTC.

This clonotype has at least ten counts. The CDR3 nucleotides are TGTGCCAGCAGCCAGGGACCTTCTTATGGCTACACCTTC. It codes for CASSQGPSYGYTF. V gene TRBV3-1 combines with J gene TRBJ1-2; tentatively, D is TRBD1 (5 bases). This CDR3 comprises 13 residues. V was pared by 3 bases and J by 5 bases, with 10 bases between. Germline V gene data show CDR1 as LGHDT and CDR2 as YNNKEL (reference sequence).

J is TRBJ1-2 and V is TRBV6-1, with 9 positions matching TRBD1. Looked up from germline, CDR1 is MNHNS and CDR2 is SASEGT. J lost 4 bases, V lost 2 bases, and 8 bases had no gene match. The CDR3 loop spans 16 amino acids. The CDR3 reads CASSEPPTGGLYGYTF. CDR3 sequence (DNA): TGTGCCAGCAGTGAACCTCCGACAGGGGGGCTCTATGGCTACACCTTC.

In this sample, this clonotype turned up a few times. The chain recombines TRBV5-1 with TRBJ2-1, with 7 bases identical to TRBD2. Germline assignment: CDR1 SGHRS and CDR2 YFSETQ. Trimming removed 3 bases from V and 7 bases from J; junction bases left unmatched: 7. The CDR3 runs 14 residues. CDR3 loop: CASSSRRTRNEQFF. The CDR3 DNA reads TGCGCCAGCAGCTCACGACGGACTAGGAATGAGCAGTTCTTC. The full variable domain, rest sourced from reference TRBV5-1 and TRBJ2-1, is KAGVTQTPRYLIKTRGQQVTLSCSPISGHRSVSWYQQTPGQGLQFLFEYFSETQRNKGNFPGRFSGRQFSNSRSEMNVSTLELGDSALYLCASSSRRTRNEQFFGPGTRLTVL.

The chain employs TRBV29-1 and TRBJ1-3, with D possibly being TRBD1 (6 bases). The CDR3 sequence is 12 residues long. Germline V lookup: CDR1 SQVTM, CDR2 ANQGSEA. V lost 5 bases, J lost 4 bases, and 9 bases lay in between. The CDR3 reads CSVRGAGNTIYF. CDR3 coding DNA: TGCAGCGTTAGGGGGGCCGGAAACACCATATATTTT.

This clonotype was detected a few times. The chain joins TRBV10-3 to TRBJ2-1; D remains unclear. Per germline, CDR1 ENHRY and CDR2 SYGVKD. V lost 2 bases, J lost 0 bases, and 14 bases lay in between. CDR3 size: 17 residues. The CDR3 coding sequence is TGTGCCATCAGTGAGCCCGGTTCAGTCCGCTCCTACAATGAGCAGTTCTTC. Its protein is CAISEPGSVRSYNEQFF.

This chain links TRBV6-6 with TRBJ2-5; maybe TRBD1 (6 bases). Trimming removed 0 bases at V and 11 bases at J, with 10 bases between. Germline lookup yields CDR1 MNHNY and CDR2 SVGAGI (reference sequence). This CDR3 has 12 amino acids. The CDR3 nucleotides are TGTGCCAGCAGTTACTCGAAAGGGGGTCAGTACTTC. It is translated as CASSYSKGGQYF.

The V and J genes are TRBV29-1 and TRBJ1-2, with D unclear. This CDR3 is built from 12 residues. Trimming took off 0 bases at V and 8 bases at J, with 10 bases between the two ends. Germline loops: CDR1 SQVTM, CDR2 ANQGSEA. The CDR3 region is CSVEDRDGGYTF. CDR3 DNA: TGCAGCGTTGAAGATCGAGATGGGGGCTACACCTTC.

This rearrangement joins TRBV7-2 to TRBJ1-2; D perhaps matches TRBD1 (6 bases). The germline gives CDR1 SGHTA, CDR2 FQGNSA. Trimming took off 2 bases at V and 2 bases at J, with 12 bases between the two ends. This CDR3 has 15 residues. CDR3 sequence: CASSLRGRGNYGYTF. In DNA form, the CDR3 reads TGTGCCAGCAGCTTAAGGGGCAGGGGAAACTATGGCTACACCTTC.

This chain links TRBV10-3 with TRBJ2-1; the D gene could be TRBD1 or TRBD2 (5 bases each). Per germline, CDR1 ENHRY and CDR2 SYGVKD. The CDR3 loop spans 12 amino acids. V lost 11 bases, J lost 6 bases, and 14 bases lay in between. This CDR3 reads CAGRDGCNEQFF. The DNA for the CDR3 is TGTGCCGGCAGGGACGGCTGCAATGAGCAGTTCTTC.